These T cell receptor beta chains were read from a single sample in a study of blood T cell repertoires in COVID-19. Here immunoSEQ multiplex PCR was the method, and the copy in TCRdb shows in-frame clones only, minus some. The sample contains 220,000 or so clones, approximately 81% of which appear only once. Sequencing input: peripheral blood. Every receptor here comes from a man aged 45-65 years who had recovered from COVID-19. CDR3s include the opening cysteine and the closing phenylalanine or tryptophan. Fields, in order: V gene, clone size, D gene, J gene, CDR3 protein, CDR3 DNA. D genes are given only for firm matches. The size entry is marked missing in some rows and otherwise reads once, few, many or a size class.

V gene: TRBV28; clone size: NA; D gene: TRBD2; J gene: TRBJ2-5; CDR3 protein: CASSPLAGTSGQETQYF; CDR3 DNA: TGTGCCAGCAGCCCCTTGGCCGGGACTAGCGGCCAAGAGACCCAGTACTTC
V gene: TRBV5-8; clone size: once; D gene: TRBD1; J gene: TRBJ1-4; CDR3 protein: CASSLRDSRNEKLFF; CDR3 DNA: TGTGCCAGCAGCTTAAGGGACAGTAGGAATGAAAAACTGTTTTTT
V gene: TRBV27; clone size: NA; D gene: TRBD2; J gene: TRBJ2-1; CDR3 protein: CASSGGGETFSYNEQFF; CDR3 DNA: TGTGCCAGCAGCGGCGGGGGGGAGACTTTCTCCTACAATGAGCAGTTCTTC
V gene: TRBV5-1; clone size: NA; D gene: NA; J gene: TRBJ2-5; CDR3 protein: CASSFYQETQYF; CDR3 DNA: TGCGCCAGCAGCTTTTATCAAGAGACCCAGTACTTC
V gene: TRBV9; clone size: NA; D gene: TRBD2; J gene: TRBJ2-3; CDR3 protein: CASSASGRADTQYF; CDR3 DNA: TGTGCCAGCAGCGCTAGCGGGAGAGCAGATACGCAGTATTTT
V gene: TRBV5-1; clone size: NA; D gene: TRBD1; J gene: TRBJ1-4; CDR3 protein: CASSKGQATNEKLFF; CDR3 DNA: TGCGCCAGCAGCAAGGGACAGGCAACTAATGAAAAACTGTTTTTT
V gene: TRBV27; clone size: once; D gene: NA; J gene: TRBJ2-1; CDR3 protein: CASSLSRLQYEQFF; CDR3 DNA: TGTGCCAGCAGTTTATCCAGGCTCCAATATGAGCAGTTCTTC
V gene: TRBV6-6; clone size: NA; D gene: TRBD1; J gene: TRBJ1-6; CDR3 protein: CASSGQGGGRSPLHF; CDR3 DNA: TGTGCCAGCAGTGGACAGGGGGGAGGTCGATCACCCCTCCACTTT
V gene: TRBV2; clone size: once; D gene: TRBD2; J gene: TRBJ2-1; CDR3 protein: CASSEEQAGGNEQFF; CDR3 DNA: TGTGCCAGCAGTGAAGAACAAGCGGGAGGTAATGAGCAGTTCTTC
V gene: TRBV11-2; clone size: NA; D gene: NA; J gene: TRBJ2-1; CDR3 protein: CASSSTQRHLEQFF; CDR3 DNA: TGTGCCAGCAGCTCGACGCAGAGACACCTTGAGCAGTTCTTC
V gene: TRBV5-1; clone size: NA; D gene: TRBD1; J gene: TRBJ2-5; CDR3 protein: CASGLTRQGRETQYF; CDR3 DNA: TGCGCCAGCGGCCTTACGCGACAGGGGAGAGAGACCCAGTACTTC
V gene: TRBV24-1; clone size: NA; D gene: NA; J gene: TRBJ1-4; CDR3 protein: CATSDPKQVPRKLFF; CDR3 DNA: TGTGCCACCAGTGATCCAAAACAGGTGCCTCGGAAACTGTTTTTT
V gene: TRBV28; clone size: NA; D gene: NA; J gene: TRBJ2-7; CDR3 protein: CASEPGNTYEQYF; CDR3 DNA: TGTGCCAGCGAACCCGGGAACACCTACGAGCAGTACTTC
V gene: TRBV15; clone size: NA; D gene: TRBD1; J gene: TRBJ1-1; CDR3 protein: CATSRVGQGIAEAFF; CDR3 DNA: TGTGCCACCAGCAGAGTTGGACAGGGTATCGCTGAAGCTTTCTTT
V gene: TRBV6-4; clone size: NA; D gene: TRBD1; J gene: TRBJ2-5; CDR3 protein: CASSGRTGGHQETQYF; CDR3 DNA: TGTGCCAGCAGTGGACGGACAGGGGGCCACCAAGAGACCCAGTACTTC
V gene: TRBV7-9; clone size: NA; D gene: TRBD2; J gene: TRBJ2-2; CDR3 protein: CASSSSGGNTGELFF; CDR3 DNA: TGTGCCAGCAGCTCTAGCGGGGGTAATACCGGGGAGCTGTTTTTT
V gene: TRBV5-5; clone size: NA; D gene: TRBD1; J gene: TRBJ1-1; CDR3 protein: CASSEGQLNTEAFF; CDR3 DNA: TGTGCCAGCAGCGAGGGACAGCTGAACACTGAAGCTTTCTTT
V gene: TRBV3-1/TRBV3-2; clone size: once; D gene: NA; J gene: TRBJ2-1; CDR3 protein: CASSRPEGWGGEQFF; CDR3 DNA: TGTGCCAGCAGCCGGCCGGAGGGGTGGGGAGGAGAGCAGTTCTTC
V gene: TRBV28; clone size: NA; D gene: TRBD1; J gene: TRBJ2-5; CDR3 protein: CASSEGQGRIQETQYF; CDR3 DNA: TGTGCCAGCAGTGAGGGACAGGGGCGCATCCAAGAGACCCAGTACTTC
V gene: TRBV11-3; clone size: NA; D gene: NA; J gene: TRBJ2-3; CDR3 protein: CASSSGSTDTQYF; CDR3 DNA: TGTGCCAGCAGCTCGGGGTCCACAGATACGCAGTATTTT
V gene: TRBV28; clone size: NA; D gene: NA; J gene: TRBJ1-2; CDR3 protein: CASSLSDYGYTF; CDR3 DNA: TGTGCCAGCAGTTTATCGGACTATGGCTACACCTTC
V gene: TRBV7-2; clone size: NA; D gene: NA; J gene: TRBJ2-7; CDR3 protein: CASSSESQRTYEQYF; CDR3 DNA: TGTGCCAGCAGCTCCGAGAGCCAACGTACCTACGAGCAGTACTTC
V gene: TRBV27; clone size: NA; D gene: TRBD2; J gene: TRBJ2-7; CDR3 protein: CASSPLSGSFHEQYF; CDR3 DNA: TGTGCCAGCAGCCCCCTCAGCGGGAGTTTCCACGAGCAGTACTTC
V gene: TRBV7-9; clone size: NA; D gene: NA; J gene: TRBJ2-1; CDR3 protein: CASSRDFANEQFF; CDR3 DNA: TGTGCCAGCAGCCGCGACTTCGCCAATGAGCAGTTCTTC
V gene: TRBV6-2/TRBV6-3; clone size: few; D gene: TRBD1; J gene: TRBJ1-1; CDR3 protein: CASSIIFGTGAGNTEAFF; CDR3 DNA: TGTGCCAGCAGTATAATCTTCGGGACAGGGGCCGGAAACACTGAAGCTTTCTTT
V gene: TRBV5-6; clone size: NA; D gene: TRBD1; J gene: TRBJ1-1; CDR3 protein: CASSPDRGANTEAFF; CDR3 DNA: TGTGCCAGCAGCCCGGACAGGGGGGCGAACACTGAAGCTTTCTTT
V gene: TRBV29-1; clone size: NA; D gene: TRBD2; J gene: TRBJ2-7; CDR3 protein: CSAAGTSASYEQYF; CDR3 DNA: TGCAGCGCCGCGGGTACTAGCGCCTCCTACGAGCAGTACTTC
V gene: TRBV9; clone size: NA; D gene: NA; J gene: TRBJ1-1; CDR3 protein: CASSPRGGLNTEAFF; CDR3 DNA: TGTGCCAGCAGCCCCCGCGGGGGCCTGAACACTGAAGCTTTCTTT
V gene: TRBV28; clone size: NA; D gene: TRBD1; J gene: TRBJ1-2; CDR3 protein: CASSSSGTGALGYTF; CDR3 DNA: TGTGCCAGCAGTTCCTCCGGGACAGGGGCCCTTGGCTACACCTTC
V gene: TRBV4-2; clone size: NA; D gene: NA; J gene: TRBJ1-5; CDR3 protein: CASSHQAVGNQPQHF; CDR3 DNA: TGTGCCAGCAGCCACCAGGCTGTCGGCAATCAGCCCCAGCATTTT
V gene: TRBV30; clone size: NA; D gene: TRBD2; J gene: TRBJ2-2; CDR3 protein: CAWSIGLAGPRSLFF; CDR3 DNA: TGTGCCTGGAGTATAGGGCTAGCGGGGCCTAGGTCGCTGTTTTTT
V gene: TRBV28; clone size: once; D gene: NA; J gene: TRBJ2-7; CDR3 protein: CASSLGGRQYF; CDR3 DNA: TGTGCCAGCAGTTTAGGAGGTCGGCAGTACTTC
V gene: TRBV6-4; clone size: NA; D gene: NA; J gene: TRBJ1-2; CDR3 protein: CASSHPAGNYGYTF; CDR3 DNA: TGTGCCAGCAGCCATCCGGCAGGGAACTATGGCTACACCTTC